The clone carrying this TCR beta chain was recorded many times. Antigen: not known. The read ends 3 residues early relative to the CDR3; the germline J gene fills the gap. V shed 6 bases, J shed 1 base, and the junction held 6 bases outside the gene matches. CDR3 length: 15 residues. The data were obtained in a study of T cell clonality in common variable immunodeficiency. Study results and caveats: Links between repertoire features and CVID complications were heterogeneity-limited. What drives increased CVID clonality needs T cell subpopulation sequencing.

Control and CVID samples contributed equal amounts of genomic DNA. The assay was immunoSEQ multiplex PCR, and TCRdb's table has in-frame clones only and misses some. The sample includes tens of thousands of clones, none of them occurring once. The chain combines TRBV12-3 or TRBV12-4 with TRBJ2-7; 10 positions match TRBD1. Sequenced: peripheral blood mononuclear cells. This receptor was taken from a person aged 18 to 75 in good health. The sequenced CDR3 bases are TGTGCCAGCAGCAGACAGGGGGCAAGGTCCTACGAG. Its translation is CASSRQGARSYE. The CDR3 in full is CASSRQGARSYEQYF.